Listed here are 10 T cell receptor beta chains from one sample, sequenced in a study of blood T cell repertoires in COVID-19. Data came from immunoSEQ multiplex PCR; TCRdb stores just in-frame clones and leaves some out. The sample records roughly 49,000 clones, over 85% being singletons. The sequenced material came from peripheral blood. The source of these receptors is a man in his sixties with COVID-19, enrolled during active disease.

Here the CDR3 reads CASSSWGLAGLELFF. The CDR3 DNA reads as TGTGCCAGCAGCTCGTGGGGACTAGCGGGATTGGAGCTGTTTTTT. The chain couples TRBV5-4 to TRBJ2-2, with TRBD2 matching 13 bases. Trimming took 3 bases from V and 10 from J; bases not matched to a gene: 6. Per the germline V gene, CDR1 is SGHNT and CDR2 is YYREEE (reference sequence). The CDR3 spans 15 residues.

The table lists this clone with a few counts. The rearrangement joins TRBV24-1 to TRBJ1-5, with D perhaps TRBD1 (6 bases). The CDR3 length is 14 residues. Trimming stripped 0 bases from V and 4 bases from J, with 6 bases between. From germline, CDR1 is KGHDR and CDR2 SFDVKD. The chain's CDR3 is CATSDLTGNQPQHF. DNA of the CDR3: TGTGCCACCAGTGATTTGACAGGGAATCAGCCCCAGCATTTT.

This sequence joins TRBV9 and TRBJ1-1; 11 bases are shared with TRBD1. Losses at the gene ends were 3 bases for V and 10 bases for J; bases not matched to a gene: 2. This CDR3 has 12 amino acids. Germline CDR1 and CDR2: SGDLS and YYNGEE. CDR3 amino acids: CASSGGQGVAFF. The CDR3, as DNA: TGTGCCAGCAGCGGGGGACAGGGGGTAGCTTTCTTT.

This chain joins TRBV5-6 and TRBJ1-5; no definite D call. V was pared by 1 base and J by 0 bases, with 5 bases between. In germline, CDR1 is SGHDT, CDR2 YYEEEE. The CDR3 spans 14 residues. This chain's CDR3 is CASSLRYSNQPQHF. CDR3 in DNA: TGTGCCAGCAGCTTGCGGTATAGCAATCAGCCCCAGCATTTT. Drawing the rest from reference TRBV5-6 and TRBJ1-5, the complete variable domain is DAGVTQSPTHLIKTRGQQVTLRCSPKSGHDTVSWYQQALGQGPQFIFQYYEEEERQRGNFPDRFSGHQFPNYSSELNVNALLLGDSALYLCASSLRYSNQPQHFGDGTRLSIL.

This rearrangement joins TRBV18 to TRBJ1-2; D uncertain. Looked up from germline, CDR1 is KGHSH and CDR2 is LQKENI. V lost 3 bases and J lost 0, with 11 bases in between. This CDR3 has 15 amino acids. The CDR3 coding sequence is TGTGCCAGCTCACCCCAAGAACAATCTAACTATGGCTACACCTTC. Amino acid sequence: CASSPQEQSNYGYTF.

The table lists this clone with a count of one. Here the CDR3 DNA reads TGCGCCAGCAGCCCAACCCCGGGGGAGGTGGAGACCCAGTACTTC. Its protein is CASSPTPGEVETQYF. The chain couples TRBV4-3 to TRBJ2-5; TRBD2 might be the D (6 bases). The germline V and J ends were trimmed by 4 bases and 5 bases, with 17 bases remaining between them. The germline V gene has CDR1 LGHNA and CDR2 YSLEER. The CDR3 runs 15 residues.

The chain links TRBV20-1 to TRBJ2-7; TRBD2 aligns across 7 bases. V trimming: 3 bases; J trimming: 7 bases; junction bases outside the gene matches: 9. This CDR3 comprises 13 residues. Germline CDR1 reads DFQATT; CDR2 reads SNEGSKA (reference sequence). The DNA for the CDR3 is TGCAGTGCTAGTAGTGGCGGGAGTCGGGAGCAGTACTTC. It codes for CSASSGGSREQYF.

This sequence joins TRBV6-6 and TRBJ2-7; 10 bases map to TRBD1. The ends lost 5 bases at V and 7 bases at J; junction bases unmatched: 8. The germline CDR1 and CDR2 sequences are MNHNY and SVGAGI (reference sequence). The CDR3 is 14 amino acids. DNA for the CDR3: TGTGCCAGCAGTAGACAGGGGGCATTTAGAGAGCAGTACTTC. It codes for CASSRQGAFREQYF.

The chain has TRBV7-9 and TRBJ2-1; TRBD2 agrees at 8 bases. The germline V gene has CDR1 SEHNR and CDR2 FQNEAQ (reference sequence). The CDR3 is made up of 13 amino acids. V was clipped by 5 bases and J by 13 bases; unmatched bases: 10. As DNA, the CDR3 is TGTGCCAGCAGCCCAGGAGTCATAGCGGGACAGTTCTTC. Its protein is CASSPGVIAGQFF.

CDR3 DNA: TGTGCCAGTAGTATGCTGGGCCGGTACGAGCAGTACTTC. Its protein is CASSMLGRYEQYF. The chain couples TRBV19 to TRBJ2-7; D is unresolved. The CDR3 loop spans 13 amino acids. Per germline, CDR1 LNHDA and CDR2 SQIVND (reference sequence). V gave up 3 bases and J gave up 4 bases, with 10 bases separating them.